Listed below are T cell receptor beta chains from one sample, sequenced in a study of lymphopenia after photon versus proton radiotherapy. Produced via immunoSEQ multiplex PCR; TCRdb's table is partial and in-frame only. This table holds 150,000 to 200,000 clones, 75% to 90% found once. This specimen was peripheral blood, taken from a patient treated with photon-based radiotherapy. Source of these receptors: a man aged 45-60 years with gastric cancer. The CDR3 runs from the conserved cysteine through the conserved F or W. A D gene is named only where the DNA matches it firmly. Size tells how often a clone was seen (once, few, many) or the class of an expanded clone, and some rows leave it out.

>NA|TRBJ2-7|16|TRBD2|TRBV7-9
CASSPDVGLAVYEQYF
TGTGCCAGCAGCCCCGATGTGGGACTAGCGGTCTACGAGCAGTACTTC
>NA|TRBJ1-1|16|TRBD1|TRBV6-1
CASSAGTGGSNTEAFF
TGTGCCAGCAGTGCAGGGACAGGGGGCTCGAACACTGAAGCTTTCTTT
>NA|TRBJ1-1|15|NA|TRBV5-1
CASTLNPGQNTEAFF
TGCGCCAGCACCCTGAACCCGGGACAGAACACTGAAGCTTTCTTT
>NA|TRBJ2-3|15|TRBD2|TRBV11-2
CASSLIAGDSDTQYF
TGTGCCAGCAGCTTGATAGCGGGAGATTCCGATACGCAGTATTTT
>NA|TRBJ2-2|15|TRBD1|TRBV7-8
CASSLYGTDTGELFF
TGTGCCAGCAGCTTATATGGGACAGACACCGGGGAGCTGTTTTTT
>NA|TRBJ2-2|18|TRBD2|TRBV19
CASRRSSGPASNTGELFF
TGTGCCAGTAGAAGGTCTAGCGGGCCCGCCTCGAACACCGGGGAGCTGTTTTTT
>once|TRBJ2-1|18|TRBD2|TRBV30
CAWSAPSRLADSYNEQFF
TGTGCCTGGAGTGCCCCCTCCCGACTAGCGGATTCCTACAATGAGCAGTTCTTC
>NA|TRBJ2-7|15|TRBD1|TRBV28
CASSFRDRVLREQYF
TGTGCCAGCAGTTTCCGGGACAGGGTTCTCAGGGAGCAGTACTTC
>NA|TRBJ1-5|14|NA|TRBV18
CASSNSGSNQPQHF
TGTGCCAGCTCCAATTCGGGGAGCAATCAGCCCCAGCATTTT
>NA|TRBJ2-7|15|NA|TRBV2
CASSEVTGISYEQYF
TGTGCCAGCAGTGAAGTCACAGGGATTTCCTACGAGCAGTACTTC
>NA|TRBJ1-4|14|NA|TRBV6-1
CASSEGQGGEKLFF
TGTGCCAGCAGTGAAGGCCAGGGTGGTGAAAAACTGTTTTTT
>NA|TRBJ1-2|14|NA|TRBV6-6
CASSPYTLNYGYTF
TGTGCCAGCAGCCCTTACACCCTAAACTATGGCTACACCTTC
>NA|TRBJ1-2|11|NA|TRBV20-1
CSAPGPNGYSF
TGCAGTGCCCCGGGCCCAAATGGCTACTCTTTC
>NA|TRBJ2-7|15|NA|TRBV18
CASSQTSAGTYEQYF
TGTGCCAGCTCACAAACCTCGGCAGGGACATACGAGCAGTACTTC
>NA|TRBJ2-2|15|TRBD2|TRBV28
CASSLSGTRAGELFF
TGTGCCAGCAGTTTATCCGGGACTAGAGCCGGGGAGCTGTTTTTT
>NA|TRBJ1-2|11|NA|TRBV30
CAWSRAIGYTF
TGTGCCTGGAGTAGGGCGATTGGCTACACCTTC
>NA|TRBJ1-2|16|NA|TRBV28
CASSLSQGSLYYGYTF
TGTGCCAGCAGTTTAAGCCAGGGGAGTCTCTATTATGGCTACACCTTC
>NA|TRBJ1-2|13|NA|TRBV6-5
CASSYSRSYGYTF
TGTGCCAGCAGTTACTCACGGAGTTATGGCTACACCTTC
>NA|TRBJ2-7|13|TRBD1|TRBV5-1
CASKRTGGAEQYF
TGCGCCAGCAAGAGGACAGGGGGCGCGGAGCAGTACTTC
>NA|TRBJ1-2|15|TRBD1|TRBV29-1
CSVEPPGTGIYGYTF
TGCAGCGTTGAACCCCCCGGGACAGGAATCTATGGCTACACCTTC
>NA|TRBJ2-1|15|NA|TRBV5-4
CASSLVSRHYNEQFF
TGTGCCAGCAGCTTGGTTTCTAGACACTACAATGAGCAGTTCTTC
>NA|TRBJ1-2|16|NA|TRBV7-9
CASSPRPGQRNYGYTF
TGTGCCAGCAGCCCACGACCTGGGCAGAGGAACTATGGCTACACCTTC
>NA|TRBJ2-3|15|NA|TRBV7-9
CASRKAGGSTDTQYF
TGTGCCAGCAGAAAGGCAGGGGGGAGCACAGATACGCAGTATTTT
>NA|TRBJ2-1|16|NA|TRBV21-1
CASSKPTGGSYNEQFF
TGTGCCAGCAGCAAGCCTACAGGTGGGTCCTACAATGAGCAGTTCTTC
>NA|TRBJ2-5|16|TRBD2|TRBV5-1
CASSEGLAGRQETQYF
TGCGCCAGCAGCGAGGGACTAGCGGGTCGCCAAGAGACCCAGTACTTC
>NA|TRBJ1-2|15|TRBD1|TRBV27
CASSKVGGAYYGYTF
TGTGCCAGCAGCAAAGTAGGGGGCGCTTACTATGGCTACACCTTC
>NA|TRBJ1-1|18|NA|TRBV4-1
CASSPGPLYQGHDTEAFF
TGCGCCAGCAGCCCCGGACCTCTGTACCAGGGTCACGACACTGAAGCTTTCTTT
>NA|TRBJ1-2|12|TRBD1|TRBV11-1
CASSQGTVGYTF
TGTGCCAGCAGCCAAGGGACAGTCGGCTACACCTTC
>few|TRBJ2-3|14|NA|TRBV29-1
CSARSGTSTDTQYF
TGCAGCGCCCGAAGCGGGACAAGCACAGATACGCAGTATTTT
>NA|TRBJ1-4|15|TRBD1|TRBV7-2
CASSVGTGRNEKLFF
TGTGCCAGCAGCGTAGGGACAGGGCGTAATGAAAAACTGTTTTTT
>NA|TRBJ1-1|13|NA|TRBV6-6
CASSPYLNTEAFF
TGTGCCAGCAGCCCATACCTGAACACTGAAGCTTTCTTT
>NA|TRBJ1-2|14|NA|TRBV27
CASSLVPQGPGYTF
TGTGCCAGCAGTTTAGTCCCACAGGGACCTGGCTACACCTTC
>NA|TRBJ2-7|14|TRBD2|TRBV28
CASSFGLAGPEQYF
TGTGCCAGCAGTTTCGGACTAGCTGGGCCCGAGCAGTACTTC
>NA|TRBJ1-4|14|NA|TRBV7-9
CASRPVATNEKLFF
TGTGCCAGCAGGCCCGTTGCAACTAATGAAAAACTGTTTTTT
>NA|TRBJ2-7|17|TRBD2|TRBV7-9
CASSLGLTSGSVDEQYF
TGTGCCAGCAGCTTAGGTCTGACTAGCGGGAGCGTCGACGAGCAGTACTTC
>NA|TRBJ2-1|14|NA|TRBV28
CASIRAGGYNEQFF
TGTGCCAGCATAAGGGCAGGAGGTTACAATGAGCAGTTCTTC
>NA|TRBJ1-2|12|NA|TRBV14
CASSPSSYGYTF
TGTGCCAGCAGCCCCTCCAGCTATGGCTACACCTTC
>once|TRBJ2-3|14|NA|TRBV5-1
CASRNFAGTDTQYF
TGCGCCAGCAGGAACTTCGCGGGGACGGATACGCAGTATTTT
>NA|TRBJ1-2|14|NA|TRBV7-2
CASSFTWQSYGYTF
TGTGCCAGCAGCTTTACATGGCAGTCCTATGGCTACACCTTC
>NA|TRBJ1-4|16|TRBD1|TRBV11-2
CASSLADRTLGEKLFF
TGTGCCAGCAGCTTAGCGGACAGGACCCTCGGGGAAAAACTGTTTTTT